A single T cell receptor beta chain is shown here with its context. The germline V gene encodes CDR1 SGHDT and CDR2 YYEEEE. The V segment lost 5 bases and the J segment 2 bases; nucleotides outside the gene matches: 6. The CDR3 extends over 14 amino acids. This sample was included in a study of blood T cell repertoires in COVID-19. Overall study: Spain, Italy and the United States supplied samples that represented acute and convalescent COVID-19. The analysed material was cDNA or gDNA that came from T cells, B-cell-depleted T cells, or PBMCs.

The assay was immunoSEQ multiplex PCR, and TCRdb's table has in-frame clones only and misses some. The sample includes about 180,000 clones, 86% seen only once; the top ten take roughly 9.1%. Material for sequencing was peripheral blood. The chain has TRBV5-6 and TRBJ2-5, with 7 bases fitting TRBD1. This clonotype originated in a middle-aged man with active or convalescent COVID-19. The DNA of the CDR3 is TGTGCCAGCAGTCCCAGGGGGATTCAAGAGACCCAGTACTTC. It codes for CASSPRGIQETQYF.